What follows is one T cell receptor (beta chain) and its context. Which antigen it targets is not known. Per-base quality was not reported, and no clone a single base away is much larger than it. This sample was taken from a study of shared clonotypes between healthy human individuals (dated by TCRdb to 2020 to 2022). With regard to the full study: The cohort comprised two women and a few men aged 18 to 49 years. To increase sequencing depth and limit assay-specific biases, TCR repertoire library preparation and sequencing were carried out by different laboratories using diverse techniques. To estimate repertoire size and how much clonotypes are shared between individuals, the study performed deep sequencing of blood TCR repertoires from 4 to 6 healthy adults. Per donor, leukapheresis produced somewhere between about 0.94 and 9 billion PBMCs. Beyond this particular receptor, the publication reports: Because the study included only a small number of donors, the genetic and exposure-history diversity represented was limited. Sampling was limited to blood, and TCR repertoires in tissue likely differ from TCR repertoires in blood. Based on pairwise subsampling, the degree of clonotype sharing among donors was expected to be affected by sequencing depth.

Donors were healthy HIV-negative adults with no recently reported acute infections or vaccinations. Only Caucasian adults living in Nashville, Tennessee, USA were represented among the donors. For unsorted samples, 75 million to 90 million PBMCs were counted and genomic DNA was extracted with the QIAamp DNA Blood Mini kit. Blood was obtained by leukapheresis, after which PBMCs were separated by Ficoll-Histopaque density gradient centrifugation and cryopreserved in liquid nitrogen vapor phase. The cysteine opens and the phenylalanine closes a CDR3 of 16 amino acids. Only the CDR3 DNA is retained, 48 bases long and in frame from the first base. CDR1 MNHNS and CDR2 SASEGT are derived from the germline V gene. V loses 1 base, J loses 0 bases, and the germline ends lie 10 bases apart. Using the deep immunoSEQ assay, TCR CDR3 regions were amplified from genomic DNA by multiplex PCR. Extracted genomic DNA from each cell subset was spread evenly across all wells of several immunoSEQ 96-well plates, with each plate serving as a replicate. For unsorted PBMC, approximately 0.3 ug of genomic DNA, equivalent to approximately 30,000 T cell genomes, went into each replicate PCR. Genomic DNA from unsorted PBMC was sequenced over ten immunoSEQ deep assay plates. The purified libraries were quantified using a Qubit 3.0 fluorometer, sized with a Bioanalyzer 2100, and then quantified again using the KAPA Library Quantification kit. Every immunoSEQ 96-well plate was sequenced on a separate single-read 150-cycle Illumina NextSeq 550 flow cell. In the source study's methods: Because the immunoSEQ output included only junctional sequences and no quality scores, the filtering could not be the same as the filtering used for full-length reads. To assign V/J genes and CDR3, sequences were annotated against IMGT germline references using PyIR, a Python wrapper for IgBLAST v1.9. Reads with weak V/J assignments (E-value above 1e-6), missing CDR3, stop codons, out-of-frame junctions, or ambiguous translated residues were removed. A V3J clonotype was defined by an identical inferred V gene, J gene, and CDR3 amino acid sequence. Percentage overlap between repertoires was calculated by dividing the number of shared unique clonotypes by the size of the smaller repertoire. Richness of each repertoire was evaluated using RTK rarefaction, the Chao1 estimator, and Recon v2.1 estimates of unobserved clonotypes. TCRdb retrieved this table from immuneACCESS and kept in-frame rearrangements only. Not all clones are present; in checked studies, unresolved V genes account for under half, and no reason is known for the remainder. V and J calls and clone size are those listed in that table; D and trimming were worked out from the DNA. In this sample the table shows some 510,000 clones, 79% of which occur a single time. Over 10% of the sample goes to the ten largest clones.

The sequence joins TRBV6-1 to TRBJ1-5, and TRBD1 may be the D gene, going by 5 matching bases. Material: PBMCs. This TCR derives from a woman aged 40 to 50 in good health. Some clones in this sample may be carry-over from other donors' samples. Here the CDR3 is given as CASSEGQGYSNQPQHF. The sequenced DNA: TGTGCCAGCAGTGAAGGCCAGGGTTATAGCAATCAGCCCCAGCATTTT.